This T cell receptor (beta chain) was documented in a study of blood T cell repertoires in COVID-19. Turning to the study itself: The study drew acute and convalescent COVID-19 samples from the United States, Italy and Spain.

This clone came up a few times. Clones were sequenced by immunoSEQ multiplex PCR, and TCRdb holds only the in-frame ones, with some missing. The table has fewer than 250,000 clones, about 87% seen once. Trimming pared 0 bases from V and 5 bases from J, leaving 11 bases between. This CDR3 contains 16 residues. CDR1 is LGHNA, CDR2 YNFKEQ, per germline. The TCR was taken from a man in his sixties or seventies with acute or convalescent COVID-19. Sequencing input: peripheral blood. V and J are TRBV4-2 and TRBJ1-6, with D unclear. CDR3 nucleotide sequence: TGTGCCAGCAGCCAAGATCTGAGAGTAAATAATTCACCCCTCCACTTT. It yields the protein CASSQDLRVNNSPLHF.